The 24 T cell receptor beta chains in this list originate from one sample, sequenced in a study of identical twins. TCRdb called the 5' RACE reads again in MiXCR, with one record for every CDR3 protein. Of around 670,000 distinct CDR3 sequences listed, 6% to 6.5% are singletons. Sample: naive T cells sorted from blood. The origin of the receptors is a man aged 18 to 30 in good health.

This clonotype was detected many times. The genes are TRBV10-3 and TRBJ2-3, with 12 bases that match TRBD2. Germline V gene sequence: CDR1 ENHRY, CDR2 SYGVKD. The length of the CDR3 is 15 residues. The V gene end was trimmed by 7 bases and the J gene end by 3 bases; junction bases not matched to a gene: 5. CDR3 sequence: CAIMKTSGRTDTQYF. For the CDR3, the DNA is TGTGCCATCATGAAGACTAGCGGGAGAACAGATACGCAGTATTTT.

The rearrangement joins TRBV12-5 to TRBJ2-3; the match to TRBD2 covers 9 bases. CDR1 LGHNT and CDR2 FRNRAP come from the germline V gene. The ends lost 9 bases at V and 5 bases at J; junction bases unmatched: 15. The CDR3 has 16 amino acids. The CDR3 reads CARVRAGGPIIDTQYF. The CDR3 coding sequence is TGTGCTAGGGTTCGGGCGGGAGGGCCAATCATAGATACGCAGTATTTT.

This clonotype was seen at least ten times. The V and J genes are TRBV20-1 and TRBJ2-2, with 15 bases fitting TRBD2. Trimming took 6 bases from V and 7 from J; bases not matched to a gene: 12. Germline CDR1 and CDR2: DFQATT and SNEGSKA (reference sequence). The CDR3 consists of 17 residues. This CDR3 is CSATRGLAGGPVGELFF. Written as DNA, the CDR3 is TGCAGTGCCACGAGAGGACTAGCGGGAGGGCCCGTCGGGGAGCTGTTTTTT.

CDR3 nucleotide sequence: TGCAGTGCTTTCCTCGGGGCCGGCTATAGCAATCAGCCCCAGCATTTT. It translates to CSAFLGAGYSNQPQHF. The V call is TRBV20-1, the J call TRBJ1-5; D perhaps matches TRBD1 (5 bases). CDR1 is DFQATT and CDR2 is SNEGSKA in the germline V gene (reference sequence). This CDR3 has 16 residues. V was cut by 5 bases and J by 0 bases, with 17 bases left in between.

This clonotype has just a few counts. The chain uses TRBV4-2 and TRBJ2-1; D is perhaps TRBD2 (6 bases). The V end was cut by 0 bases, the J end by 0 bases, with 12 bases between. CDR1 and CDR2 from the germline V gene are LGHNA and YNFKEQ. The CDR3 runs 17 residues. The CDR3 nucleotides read TGTGCCAGCAGCCAAGAGATAGCGGTGAGCTCCTACAATGAGCAGTTCTTC. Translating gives CASSQEIAVSSYNEQFF.

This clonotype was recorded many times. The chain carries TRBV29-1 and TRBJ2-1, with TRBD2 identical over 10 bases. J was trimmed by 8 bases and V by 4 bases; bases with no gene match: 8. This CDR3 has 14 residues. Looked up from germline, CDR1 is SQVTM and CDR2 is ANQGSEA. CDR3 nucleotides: TGCAGCGTTGGACTAGCGGGTCATAGGGATGAGCAGTTCTTC. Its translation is CSVGLAGHRDEQFF.

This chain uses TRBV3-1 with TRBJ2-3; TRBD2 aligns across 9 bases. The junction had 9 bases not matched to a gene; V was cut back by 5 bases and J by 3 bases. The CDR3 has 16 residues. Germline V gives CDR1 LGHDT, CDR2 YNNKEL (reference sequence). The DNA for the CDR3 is TGTGCCAGCAGCGCCCGGCCGGGACTAGCAACAGATACGCAGTATTTT. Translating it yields CASSARPGLATDTQYF.

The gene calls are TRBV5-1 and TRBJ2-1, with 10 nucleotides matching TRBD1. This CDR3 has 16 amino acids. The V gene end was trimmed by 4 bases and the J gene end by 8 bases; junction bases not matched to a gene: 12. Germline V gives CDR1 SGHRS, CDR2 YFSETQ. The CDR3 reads CASSALGDRGSDEQFF. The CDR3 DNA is TGCGCCAGCAGCGCCCTGGGGGACAGGGGTTCGGATGAGCAGTTCTTC.

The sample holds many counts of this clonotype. CDR3 residues: CASSSGQAYNEQFF. The CDR3 nucleotides are TGTGCCAGCAGTTCTGGACAGGCATACAATGAGCAGTTCTTC. V is TRBV12-3 or TRBV12-4 and J is TRBJ2-1; TRBD1 aligns across 7 bases. The CDR3 spans 14 residues. Unmatched junction bases numbered 4, after V lost 4 bases and J lost 4 bases.

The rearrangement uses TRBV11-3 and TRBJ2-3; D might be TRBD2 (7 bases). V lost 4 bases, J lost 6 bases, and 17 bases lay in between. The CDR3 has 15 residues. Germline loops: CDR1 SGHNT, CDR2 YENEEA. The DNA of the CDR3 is TGTGCCAGCAGCTCCCTAGGGGGGGATTTTGATACGCAGTATTTT. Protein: CASSSLGGDFDTQYF.

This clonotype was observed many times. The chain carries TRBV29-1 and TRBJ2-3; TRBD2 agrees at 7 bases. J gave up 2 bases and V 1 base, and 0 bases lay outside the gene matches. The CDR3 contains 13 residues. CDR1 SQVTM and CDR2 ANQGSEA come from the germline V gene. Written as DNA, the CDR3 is TGCAGCGTTGAAGGACTAGCCACAGATACGCAGTATTTT. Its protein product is CSVEGLATDTQYF.

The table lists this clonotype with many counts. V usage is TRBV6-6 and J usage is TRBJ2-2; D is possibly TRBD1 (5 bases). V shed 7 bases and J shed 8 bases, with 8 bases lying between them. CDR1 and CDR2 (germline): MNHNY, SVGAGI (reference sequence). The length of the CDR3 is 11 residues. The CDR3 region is CASTSGGELFF. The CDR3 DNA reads TGTGCCAGCACCTCAGGGGGGGAGCTGTTTTTT.

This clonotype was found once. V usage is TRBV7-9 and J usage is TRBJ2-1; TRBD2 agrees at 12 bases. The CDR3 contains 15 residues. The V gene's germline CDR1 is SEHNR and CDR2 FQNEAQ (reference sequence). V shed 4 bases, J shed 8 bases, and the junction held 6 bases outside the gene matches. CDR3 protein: CASSSRLAGDHEQFF. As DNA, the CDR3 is TGTGCCAGCAGCTCCCGACTAGCGGGAGACCATGAGCAGTTCTTC.

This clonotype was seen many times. The CDR3 is CASSRGQRNTEAFF. The CDR3 DNA is TGCGCCAGCAGCCGGGGACAGAGGAACACTGAAGCTTTCTTT. This chain uses TRBV5-1 with TRBJ1-1; 7 bases fit TRBD1. This CDR3 spans 14 amino acids. Per the germline V gene, CDR1 is SGHRS and CDR2 is YFSETQ. V shed 4 bases, J shed 1 base, and the junction held 4 bases outside the gene matches. The full variable domain, in which reference TRBV5-1 and TRBJ1-1 provide the parts outside the CDR3, is KAGVTQTPRYLIKTRGQQVTLSCSPISGHRSVSWYQQTPGQGLQFLFEYFSETQRNKGNFPGRFSGRQFSNSRSEMNVSTLELGDSALYLCASSRGQRNTEAFFGQGTRLTVV.

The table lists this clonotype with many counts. CDR3 sequence: CASSPPSEEETQYF. In DNA form, the CDR3 reads TGTGCCAGCAGCCCCCCTAGCGAAGAAGAGACCCAGTACTTC. This chain links TRBV6-1 with TRBJ2-5; D may be TRBD2 (6 bases). The CDR3 has 14 amino acids. CDR1 and CDR2 from the germline V gene are MNHNS and SASEGT. V dropped 6 bases and J dropped 3 bases, with 14 bases sitting between them.

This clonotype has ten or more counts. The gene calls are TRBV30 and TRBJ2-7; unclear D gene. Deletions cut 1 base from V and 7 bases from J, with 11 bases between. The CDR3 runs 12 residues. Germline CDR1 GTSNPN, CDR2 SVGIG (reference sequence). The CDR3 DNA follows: TGTGCCTGGAGTGCGGCCCAGAGGGAGCAGTACTTC. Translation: CAWSAAQREQYF.

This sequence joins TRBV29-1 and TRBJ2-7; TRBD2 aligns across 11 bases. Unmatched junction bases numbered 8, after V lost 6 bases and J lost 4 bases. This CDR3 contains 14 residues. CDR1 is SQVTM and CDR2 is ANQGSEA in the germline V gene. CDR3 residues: CSVYSGTSGYEQYF. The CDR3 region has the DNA TGCAGCGTCTATTCCGGGACTAGCGGTTACGAGCAGTACTTC.

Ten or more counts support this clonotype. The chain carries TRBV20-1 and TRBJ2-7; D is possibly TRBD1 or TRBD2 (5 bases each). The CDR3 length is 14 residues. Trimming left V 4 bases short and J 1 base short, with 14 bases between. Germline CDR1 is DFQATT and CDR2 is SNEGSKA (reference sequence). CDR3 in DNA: TGCAGTGCTATGGTCGAGGGGCTATCCTACGAGCAGTACTTC. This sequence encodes CSAMVEGLSYEQYF.

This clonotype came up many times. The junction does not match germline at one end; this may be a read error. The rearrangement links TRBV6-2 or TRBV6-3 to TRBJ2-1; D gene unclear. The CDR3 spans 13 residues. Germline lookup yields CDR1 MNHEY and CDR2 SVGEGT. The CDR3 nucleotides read TGTGCCAGCAGTTACTTTGGTTCGACTTCCCGGCTCTTC. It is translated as CASSYFGSTSRLF.

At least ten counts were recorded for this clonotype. For the CDR3, the DNA is TGTGCCAGCAGTTTATTGGGCGGTCTCACCGGGGAGCTGTTTTTT. Translation gives CASSLLGGLTGELFF. This chain connects TRBV12-3 or TRBV12-4 to TRBJ2-2, with D uncertain. This CDR3 is built from 15 residues. V was cut by 2 bases and J by 4 bases, with 11 bases left in between.

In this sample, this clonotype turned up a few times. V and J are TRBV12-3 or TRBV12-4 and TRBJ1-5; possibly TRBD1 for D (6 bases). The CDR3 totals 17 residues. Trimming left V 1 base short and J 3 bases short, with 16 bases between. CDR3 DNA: TGTGCCAGCAGTTTAGTAGGTGGGAGGGGGATCAATCAGCCCCAGCATTTT. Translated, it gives CASSLVGGRGINQPQHF.

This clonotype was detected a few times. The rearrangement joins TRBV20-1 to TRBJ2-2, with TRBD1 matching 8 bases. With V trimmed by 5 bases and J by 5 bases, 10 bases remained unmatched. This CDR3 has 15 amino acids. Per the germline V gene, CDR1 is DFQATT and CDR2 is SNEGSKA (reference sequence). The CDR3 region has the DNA TGCAGTGCTCAGGGGGACAGGAAAAATACCGGGGAGCTGTTTTTT. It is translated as CSAQGDRKNTGELFF.

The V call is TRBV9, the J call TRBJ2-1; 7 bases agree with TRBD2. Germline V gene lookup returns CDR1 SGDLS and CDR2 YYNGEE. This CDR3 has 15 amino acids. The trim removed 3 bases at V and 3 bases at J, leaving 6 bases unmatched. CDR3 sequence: CASSGGLEDYNEQFF. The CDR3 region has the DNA TGTGCCAGCAGCGGAGGACTAGAGGACTACAATGAGCAGTTCTTC.

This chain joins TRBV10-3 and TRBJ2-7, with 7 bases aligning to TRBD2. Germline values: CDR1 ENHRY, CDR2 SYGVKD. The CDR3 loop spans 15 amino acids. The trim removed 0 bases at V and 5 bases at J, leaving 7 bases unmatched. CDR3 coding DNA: TGTGCCATCAGTGAGTCGGCGGGAGTAGGTCACGAGCAGTACTTC. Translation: CAISESAGVGHEQYF.